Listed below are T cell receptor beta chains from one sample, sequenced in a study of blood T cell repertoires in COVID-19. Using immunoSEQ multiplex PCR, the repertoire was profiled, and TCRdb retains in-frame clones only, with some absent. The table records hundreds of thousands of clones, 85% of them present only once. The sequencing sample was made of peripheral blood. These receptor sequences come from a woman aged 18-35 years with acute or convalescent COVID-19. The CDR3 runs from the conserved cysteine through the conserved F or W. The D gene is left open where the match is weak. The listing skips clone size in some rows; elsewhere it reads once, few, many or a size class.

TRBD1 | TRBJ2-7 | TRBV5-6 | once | CASSATGDPYEQYF | TGTGCCAGCAGCGCGACAGGGGATCCTTACGAGCAGTACTTC
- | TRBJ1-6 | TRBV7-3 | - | CASSPRDTPGSPLHF | TGTGCCAGCAGCCCGAGGGACACCCCGGGGTCACCCCTCCACTTT
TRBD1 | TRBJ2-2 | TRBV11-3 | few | CASSHPGTGYGELFF | TGTGCCAGCAGCCATCCCGGGACAGGGTACGGGGAGCTGTTTTTT
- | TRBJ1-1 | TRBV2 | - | CATRTDMNTEAFF | TGTGCCACGAGGACAGACATGAACACTGAAGCTTTCTTT
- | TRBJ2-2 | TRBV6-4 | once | CASRRESTGELFF | TGTGCCAGCAGGCGAGAATCCACCGGGGAGCTGTTTTTT
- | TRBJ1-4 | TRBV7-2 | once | CASSLGQGPNEKLFF | TGTGCCAGCAGCTTAGGCCAGGGTCCTAATGAAAAACTGTTTTTT
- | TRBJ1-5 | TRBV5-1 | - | CASSLGAGEEPQHF | TGCGCCAGCAGCTTGGGGGCAGGGGAAGAGCCCCAGCATTTT
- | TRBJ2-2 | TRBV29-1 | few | CSVDRGTNTGELFF | TGCAGCGTTGATCGAGGAACGAACACCGGGGAGCTGTTTTTT
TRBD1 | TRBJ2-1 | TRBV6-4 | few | CASSGTGGYNEQFF | TGTGCCAGCAGTGGGACAGGGGGCTACAATGAGCAGTTCTTC
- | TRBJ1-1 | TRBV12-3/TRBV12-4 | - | CASQVGDTSTAFF | TGTGCCAGCCAGGTCGGGGACACATCAACGGCTTTCTTT
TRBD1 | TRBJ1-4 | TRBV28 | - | CASRAGQGANEKLFF | TGTGCCAGCAGAGCGGGACAGGGGGCTAATGAAAAACTGTTTTTT
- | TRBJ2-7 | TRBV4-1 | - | CASSHSVGYEQYF | TGCGCCAGCAGCCATAGCGTTGGCTACGAGCAGTACTTC
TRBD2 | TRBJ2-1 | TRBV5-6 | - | CASSPGTSVTEQFF | TGTGCCAGCAGCCCAGGGACTAGCGTCACTGAGCAGTTCTTC
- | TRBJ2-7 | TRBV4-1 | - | CASSQGAPPYEQYF | TGCGCCAGCAGCCAAGGGGCCCCCCCCTACGAGCAGTACTTC
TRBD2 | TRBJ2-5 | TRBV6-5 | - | CASGRDYQETQYF | TGTGCCAGCGGCCGGGACTATCAAGAGACCCAGTACTTC
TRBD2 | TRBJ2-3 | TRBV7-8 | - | CASSFKRGGRDTQYF | TGTGCCAGCAGCTTCAAGCGGGGGGGCCGAGATACGCAGTATTTT
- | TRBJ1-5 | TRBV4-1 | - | CASSQDGGSRGNQPQHF | TGCGCCAGCAGCCAAGATGGCGGGAGCCGCGGCAATCAGCCCCAGCATTTT
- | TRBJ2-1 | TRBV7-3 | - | CASSLVSANNEQFF | TGTGCCAGCAGCTTAGTATCCGCTAACAATGAGCAGTTCTTC
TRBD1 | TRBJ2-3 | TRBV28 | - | CASNRQGSDTQYF | TGTGCCAGCAACCGACAGGGGTCAGATACGCAGTATTTT
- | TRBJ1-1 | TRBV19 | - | CASSPSRSRGSPRMNTEAFF | TGTGCCAGTAGTCCCTCACGATCTAGGGGGTCCCCTAGAATGAACACTGAAGCTTTCTTT
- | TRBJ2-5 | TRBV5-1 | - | CASSLNSGQWNQETQYF | TGCGCCAGCAGCTTGAACTCCGGACAGTGGAACCAAGAGACCCAGTACTTC
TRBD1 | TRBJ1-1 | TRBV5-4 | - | CASSPGRDRGRFSTEAFF | TGTGCCAGCAGCCCAGGCCGGGACAGGGGCCGCTTCAGCACTGAAGCTTTCTTT
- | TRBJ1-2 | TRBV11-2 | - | CASSSGVNYGYTF | TGTGCCAGCAGCTCAGGGGTAAACTATGGCTACACCTTC
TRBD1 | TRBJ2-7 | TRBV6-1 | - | CASSDLGQGLLFVDEQYF | TGTGCCAGCAGTGATCTAGGACAGGGGTTATTATTTGTGGACGAGCAGTACTTC
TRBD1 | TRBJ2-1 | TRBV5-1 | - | CASSAGTGGNEQFF | TGCGCCAGCTCCGCGGGGACAGGGGGCAATGAGCAGTTCTTC
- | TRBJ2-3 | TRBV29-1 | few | CSVETKGTPPQYF | TGCAGCGTTGAAACGAAAGGGACTCCCCCGCAGTATTTT
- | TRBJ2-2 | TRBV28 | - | CASRGTRDRSNTGELFF | TGTGCCAGTAGGGGGACCCGGGACCGTTCGAACACCGGGGAGCTGTTTTTT
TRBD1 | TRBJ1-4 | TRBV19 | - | CATGTTNEKLFF | TGTGCGACAGGGACAACTAATGAAAAACTGTTTTTT
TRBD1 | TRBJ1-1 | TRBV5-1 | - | CASSQTGEGGPEAFF | TGCGCCAGCAGCCAAACAGGGGAAGGAGGGCCTGAAGCTTTCTTT
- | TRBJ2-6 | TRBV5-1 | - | CASSPTGSSSGANVLTF | TGCGCCAGCAGCCCAACCGGGTCCTCATCTGGGGCCAACGTCCTGACTTTC
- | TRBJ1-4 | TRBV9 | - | CASARGSATNEKLFF | TGTGCCAGCGCCCGAGGCAGTGCAACTAATGAAAAACTGTTTTTT
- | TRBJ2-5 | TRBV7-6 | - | CASSSRGGKSYQETQYF | TGTGCCAGCAGCTCCCGAGGCGGAAAATCGTACCAAGAGACCCAGTACTTC
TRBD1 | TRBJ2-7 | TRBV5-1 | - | CASSYKQGSYEQYF | TGCGCCAGCAGCTATAAACAGGGGAGCTACGAACAGTACTTC
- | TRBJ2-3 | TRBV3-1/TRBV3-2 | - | CASSQGVLGLTQYF | TGTGCCAGCAGCCAAGGGGTTCTGGGGCTTACGCAGTATTTT
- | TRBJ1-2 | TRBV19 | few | CASSFRGDYGYTF | TGTGCCAGTAGTTTCCGGGGGGACTATGGCTACACCTTC
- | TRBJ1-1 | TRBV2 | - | CASYDSLNTEAFF | TGTGCCAGCTACGACAGCTTGAACACTGAAGCTTTCTTT
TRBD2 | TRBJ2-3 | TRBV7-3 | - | CASSDTSGSGDTQYF | TGTGCCAGCAGCGACACTAGCGGGTCTGGGGATACGCAGTATTTT
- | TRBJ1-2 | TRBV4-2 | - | CASSQAETYGYTF | TGTGCCAGCAGCCAAGCGGAGACCTATGGCTACACCTTC
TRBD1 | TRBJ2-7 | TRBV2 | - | CASAQEGGSREQYF | TGTGCCAGCGCCCAAGAAGGGGGCTCTCGAGAGCAGTACTTC
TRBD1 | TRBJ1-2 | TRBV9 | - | CASSVDRDSLRYGYTF | TGTGCCAGCAGCGTAGACCGGGACAGTTTGAGGTATGGCTACACCTTC
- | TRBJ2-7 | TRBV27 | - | CASSLSSGFSYEQYF | TGTGCCAGCAGTTTATCCAGCGGGTTCTCCTACGAGCAGTACTTC
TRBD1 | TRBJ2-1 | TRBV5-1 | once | CASSQGAENEQFF | TGCGCCAGCAGCCAGGGGGCCGAGAATGAGCAGTTCTTC
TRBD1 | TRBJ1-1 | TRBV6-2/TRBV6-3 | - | CASSSQGAASGNTEAFF | TGTGCCAGCAGTTCACAGGGGGCCGCCTCGGGGAACACTGAAGCTTTCTTT
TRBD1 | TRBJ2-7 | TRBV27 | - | CASNMDRVYEQYF | TGTGCCAGCAATATGGACAGGGTTTACGAGCAGTACTTC
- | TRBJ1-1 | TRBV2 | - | CASSDAWGAGTEAFF | TGTGCCAGCAGTGATGCGTGGGGCGCGGGGACTGAAGCTTTCTTT
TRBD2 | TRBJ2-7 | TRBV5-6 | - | CASSFGRTTSYEQYF | TGTGCCAGCAGCTTCGGGAGGACAACCTCCTACGAGCAGTACTTC
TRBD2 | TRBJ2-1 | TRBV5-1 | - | CASSLAGTSGGAWMYEQFF | TGCGCCAGCAGCTTGGCCGGGACTAGCGGGGGGGCCTGGATGTATGAGCAGTTCTTC
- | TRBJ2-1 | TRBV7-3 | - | CASSLGGSVAYNEQFF | TGTGCCAGCAGCTTAGGGGGGTCCGTGGCCTACAATGAGCAGTTCTTC
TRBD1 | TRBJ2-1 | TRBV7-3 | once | CASSLGQGSYNEQFF | TGTGCCAGCAGCTTGGGACAGGGTTCCTACAATGAGCAGTTCTTC
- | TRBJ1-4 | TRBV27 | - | CASSLGGVRTNEKLFF | TGTGCCAGCAGTTTAGGGGGGGTTCGCACTAATGAAAAACTGTTTTTT
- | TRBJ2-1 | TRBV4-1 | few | CASSQVDILSYNEQFF | TGCGCCAGCAGCCAAGTGGACATTCTTTCCTACAATGAGCAGTTCTTC
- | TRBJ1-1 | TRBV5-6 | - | CASSLGSTEAFF | TGTGCCAGCAGTCTCGGGAGCACTGAAGCTTTCTTT
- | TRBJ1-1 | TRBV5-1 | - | CASSLGQLMNTEAFF | TGCGCCAGCAGCTTGGGACAGCTAATGAACACTGAAGCTTTCTTT
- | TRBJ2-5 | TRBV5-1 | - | CASSSSEGAETQYF | TGCGCCAGCAGCTCATCAGAGGGCGCGGAGACCCAGTACTTC
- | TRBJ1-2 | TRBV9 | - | CASSVGYRDGRGYTF | TGTGCCAGCAGCGTAGGGTACAGGGACGGGCGCGGCTACACCTTC
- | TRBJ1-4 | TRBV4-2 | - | CASQGQSTNEKLFF | TGTGCCAGCCAAGGACAGTCCACTAATGAAAAACTGTTTTTT
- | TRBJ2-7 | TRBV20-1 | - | CSVTTSYEQYF | TGCAGTGTTACGACTTCCTACGAGCAGTACTTC
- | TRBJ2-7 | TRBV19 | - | CASSIEFPGREQYF | TGTGCCAGTAGTATAGAGTTTCCAGGGCGCGAGCAGTACTTC
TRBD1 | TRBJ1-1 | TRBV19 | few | CASGAGGQNTEAFF | TGTGCCAGTGGTGCAGGGGGGCAAAACACTGAAGCTTTCTTT
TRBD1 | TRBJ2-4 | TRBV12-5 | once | CASSYPTGGIENIQYF | TGTGCTAGTTCTTACCCGACAGGGGGCATTGAAAACATTCAGTACTTC